These T cell receptor beta chains were read from a single sample in a study of cytomegalovirus exposure and HLA in healthy donors. Method: immunoSEQ multiplex PCR; TCRdb's copy keeps in-frame clones and lacks some. This table holds tens of thousands of clones, roughly 70% found once. The source material was PBMCs. These receptors were obtained from a man in his sixties in good health and CMV-seropositive. The CDR3 runs from the conserved cysteine through the conserved F or W. Fields, in order: V gene, J gene, CDR3 protein.

v_call: TRBV4-3; j_call: TRBJ1-3; cdr3_aa: CASSPTHGVSSGNTIYF
v_call: TRBV7-2; j_call: TRBJ2-5; cdr3_aa: CASSLVLSRGETQYF
v_call: TRBV19; j_call: TRBJ2-3; cdr3_aa: CASQLGAGAGDTQYF
v_call: TRBV30; j_call: TRBJ1-1; cdr3_aa: CAWSEGGVWVYVAFF
v_call: TRBV16; j_call: TRBJ1-5; cdr3_aa: CASSPTGEQPQHF
v_call: TRBV10-3; j_call: TRBJ2-7; cdr3_aa: CAISEIPGQGLDEQYF
v_call: TRBV7-9; j_call: TRBJ2-6; cdr3_aa: CASSLDSSGANVLTF
v_call: TRBV27; j_call: TRBJ1-1; cdr3_aa: CASSQDRDTEAFF
v_call: TRBV29-1; j_call: TRBJ2-1; cdr3_aa: CSVAGGGGNEQFF
v_call: TRBV7-2; j_call: TRBJ1-2; cdr3_aa: CASSQKPPSWLGDYGYTF
v_call: TRBV6-5; j_call: TRBJ2-1; cdr3_aa: CAVYKPGGPYNEQFF
v_call: TRBV7-9; j_call: TRBJ2-2; cdr3_aa: CSSSSLALLLTGELFF
v_call: TRBV27; j_call: TRBJ1-2; cdr3_aa: CASSVREGAYGYTF
v_call: TRBV4-1; j_call: TRBJ2-1; cdr3_aa: CASSQTGSYNEQFF
v_call: TRBV15; j_call: TRBJ2-7; cdr3_aa: CATSRNRVYEQYF
v_call: TRBV7-2; j_call: TRBJ1-6; cdr3_aa: CASSVQGRNSPLHF
v_call: TRBV5-4; j_call: TRBJ1-2; cdr3_aa: CASSPMGRERGYTF
v_call: TRBV28; j_call: TRBJ2-1; cdr3_aa: CASSPRKVPYNEQFF
v_call: TRBV11-2; j_call: TRBJ2-1; cdr3_aa: CASSLKLARSYNEQFF
v_call: TRBV28; j_call: TRBJ2-4; cdr3_aa: CASSGLAGTILAKNIQYF
v_call: TRBV28; j_call: TRBJ1-2; cdr3_aa: CASSIPTGAYGYTF
v_call: TRBV5-4; j_call: TRBJ1-4; cdr3_aa: CASSSWGGDEKLFF
v_call: TRBV6-1; j_call: TRBJ1-5; cdr3_aa: CASRIGRVSNQPQHF
v_call: TRBV7-7; j_call: TRBJ2-1; cdr3_aa: CASSLGLDGEQFF
v_call: TRBV30; j_call: TRBJ2-7; cdr3_aa: CAWNPDRGFYEQYF
v_call: TRBV2; j_call: TRBJ1-2; cdr3_aa: CASTSGTLNYGYTF
v_call: TRBV7-7; j_call: TRBJ2-7; cdr3_aa: CASSLASGPSYEQYF
v_call: TRBV4-2; j_call: TRBJ1-4; cdr3_aa: CASSSGTGNEKLFF
v_call: TRBV5-1; j_call: TRBJ2-2; cdr3_aa: CASSQGLAGGTGELFF
v_call: TRBV30; j_call: TRBJ2-7; cdr3_aa: CAWSDERRNYEQYF
v_call: TRBV7-3; j_call: TRBJ2-1; cdr3_aa: CASSLTGISSYNEQFF
v_call: TRBV6-1; j_call: TRBJ1-1; cdr3_aa: CASSEVKTGTEAFF
v_call: TRBV4-3; j_call: TRBJ2-7; cdr3_aa: CASSQGNRGLANEQYF
v_call: TRBV7-2; j_call: TRBJ2-1; cdr3_aa: CASSLGTGLMWQFF
v_call: TRBV28; j_call: TRBJ2-4; cdr3_aa: CASGSTSLAKNIQYF
v_call: TRBV2; j_call: TRBJ2-7; cdr3_aa: CASKGDVSYEQYF
v_call: TRBV30; j_call: TRBJ1-6; cdr3_aa: CACRGEYNSPLHF
v_call: TRBV6-1; j_call: TRBJ1-2; cdr3_aa: CASSGRRNYGYTF
v_call: TRBV11-2; j_call: TRBJ2-5; cdr3_aa: CASSPMRETQYF
v_call: TRBV9; j_call: TRBJ2-4; cdr3_aa: CASSAGAGGPSDIQYF
v_call: TRBV29-1; j_call: TRBJ2-7; cdr3_aa: CSGGTGGAYEQYF
v_call: TRBV11-2; j_call: TRBJ2-7; cdr3_aa: CASGSYEQYF
v_call: TRBV14; j_call: TRBJ2-7; cdr3_aa: CASSQGTFYEQYF
v_call: TRBV11-2; j_call: TRBJ2-3; cdr3_aa: CASSRGGKESTDTQYF
v_call: TRBV2; j_call: TRBJ2-5; cdr3_aa: CASSTSGGVQETQYF
v_call: TRBV5-1; j_call: TRBJ1-4; cdr3_aa: CASSLGAGQGGEKLFF
v_call: TRBV27; j_call: TRBJ2-7; cdr3_aa: CASSPDRGGYEQYF
v_call: TRBV6-1; j_call: TRBJ2-3; cdr3_aa: CASSALQVGTDTQYF
v_call: TRBV15; j_call: TRBJ2-7; cdr3_aa: CATSRETGAYEQYF
v_call: TRBV28; j_call: TRBJ2-3; cdr3_aa: CASSGSSGRPGFGGQYF
v_call: TRBV19; j_call: TRBJ1-5; cdr3_aa: CARTSSEAASNQPQHF
v_call: TRBV2; j_call: TRBJ2-1; cdr3_aa: CASRGLGQGVRYEQFF